This is a list of T cell receptor beta chains from one sample in a study of human T cells and chemical hapten exposure. TCRdb reprocessed the RACE reads via MiXCR and lists one record per CDR3 protein. The table lists approximately 350,000 distinct CDR3 sequences, around 6% of them singletons. Sample: whole blood, taken in connection with sensitization to the hapten diphenylcyclopropenone (DPC). The source of these receptors is a young woman with alopecia areata. Some clones in this sample may be carry-over from other donors' samples. CDR3s include the opening cysteine and the closing phenylalanine or tryptophan. D genes are given only for firm matches. For some rows the clone size is stated as once, few or many, or as a class when expanded; others skip it.

TRBV6-1,NA,NA,TRBJ2-7,12,TGTGCCAGCAGCTTCACAGGGAACGAGCAGTACTTC,CASSFTGNEQYF
TRBV10-3,NA,few,TRBJ2-2,15,TGTGCCATCAGGAGTGACACACTAAACACCGGGGAGCTGTTTTTT,CAIRSDTLNTGELFF
TRBV7-8,TRBD1,few,TRBJ2-3,15,TGTGCCAGCAGCCAAAGTAGACAGGGGGCAGATACGCAGTATTTT,CASSQSRQGADTQYF
TRBV12-3/TRBV12-4,NA,NA,TRBJ1-5,17,TGTGCCAGCAGTTTAGTTCCGGGGGAGGAAAGCAATCAGCCCCAGCATTTT,CASSLVPGEESNQPQHF
TRBV2,NA,NA,TRBJ2-1,16,TGTGCCAGCAGCGTTACCGCTCAGAGCTCCTACAATGAGCAGTTCTTC,CASSVTAQSSYNEQFF
TRBV2,NA,NA,TRBJ2-3,19,TGTGCCAGCAGTGAAAGAAAACAGAACAGGGACCTATACACAGATACGCAGTATTTT,CASSERKQNRDLYTDTQYF
TRBV4-3,NA,few,TRBJ1-4,16,TGCGCCAGCAGCCGGCTGTCGGGGTTGGCTAATGAAAAACTGTTTTTT,CASSRLSGLANEKLFF
TRBV20-1,NA,NA,TRBJ2-4,16,TGCAGTGCTGTAGAGGGCATGGGGATAGCCAAAAACATTCAGTACTTC,CSAVEGMGIAKNIQYF
TRBV27,NA,NA,TRBJ1-5,12,TGTGCCAGCAGTCAAATAGGACAGCCCCAGCATTTT,CASSQIGQPQHF
TRBV9,TRBD2,NA,TRBJ2-7,15,TGTGCCAGCAGCGGGGGGACTAGCGGATACTACGAGCAGTACTTC,CASSGGTSGYYEQYF
TRBV7-2,NA,many,TRBJ2-1,13,TGTGCCAGCAGCTGGAGCTCCTACAATGAGCAGTTCTTC,CASSWSSYNEQFF
TRBV2,NA,few,TRBJ1-5,15,TGTGCCAGCAGTGACAGGGTAAGAAAGGATCAGCCCCAGCATTTT,CASSDRVRKDQPQHF
TRBV20-1,NA,few,TRBJ1-6,16,TGCAGTGCTAGAGATGCAGGAAGCTCCTATAATTCACCCCTCCACTTT,CSARDAGSSYNSPLHF
TRBV2,NA,many,TRBJ1-2,9,TGTGCCAGCAACGAAGGCTACACCTTC,CASNEGYTF
TRBV9,NA,NA,TRBJ2-3,16,TGTGCCAGCAGCTTCACAGGGCCCTATAGCACAGATACGCAGTATTTT,CASSFTGPYSTDTQYF
TRBV7-2,NA,NA,TRBJ1-1,12,TGTGCCAGCAGCTTAGAGGCTGAGGGAGCTTTCTTT,CASSLEAEGAFF
TRBV21-1,NA,NA,TRBJ2-7,15,TGTGCCAGCAGCAAAGAGACTGGCCTGGGCTACGAGCAGTACTTC,CASSKETGLGYEQYF
TRBV7-9,TRBD1,many,TRBJ1-4,16,TGTGCCAGCAGCACTCGACAGGGATCAACTAATGAAAAACTGTTTTTT,CASSTRQGSTNEKLFF
TRBV7-9,NA,few,TRBJ1-6,17,TGTGCCAGCAGCTTAGTGGATTACGGGACGGTAAATTCACCCCTCCACTTT,CASSLVDYGTVNSPLHF
TRBV14,NA,many,TRBJ1-6,14,TGTGCCAGCAGCCAAGAGGTGGCCGATTCACCCCTCCACTTT,CASSQEVADSPLHF
TRBV12-3/TRBV12-4,NA,many,TRBJ2-7,12,TGTGCCAGCAGTTTCATGGCCTACGAGCAGTACTTC,CASSFMAYEQYF
TRBV6-1,NA,NA,TRBJ2-3,13,TGTGCCAGCAGTTACCCACGACGAGATACGCAGTATTTT,CASSYPRRDTQYF
TRBV5-1,NA,NA,TRBJ2-1,13,TGCGCCAGCAGCAACCAGGGGAGCAATGAGCAGTTCTTC,CASSNQGSNEQFF
TRBV6-1,TRBD1,NA,TRBJ2-1,16,TGTGCCAGCAGTGCCGACACCGGGACAGGGGGCAATGAGCAGTTCTTC,CASSADTGTGGNEQFF
TRBV7-9,NA,few,TRBJ1-1,12,TGTGCCAGCGCTTCTCCATGGGAAGGAGCTTTCTTT,CASASPWEGAFF
TRBV7-9,NA,NA,TRBJ1-1,13,TGTGCCAGCAGCCTCATCATCGGCACTGAAGCTTTCTTT,CASSLIIGTEAFF
TRBV4-1,NA,few,TRBJ1-5,14,TGCGCCAGCAGCCACGGCGCGAGCAATCAGCCCCAGCATTTT,CASSHGASNQPQHF
TRBV11-2,NA,few,TRBJ2-7,14,TGTGCCAGCAGCTTAGTCGTGTCCATAGGCGAGCAGTACTTC,CASSLVVSIGEQYF
TRBV18,NA,many,TRBJ1-1,14,TGTGCCAGCTCACCGGGGGTCTCGAACACTGAAGCTTTCTTT,CASSPGVSNTEAFF
TRBV6-6,TRBD2,many,TRBJ2-5,17,TGTGCCAGCAGCGCCGGGACTAGCGGGAGATACCAAGAGACCCAGTACTTC,CASSAGTSGRYQETQYF
TRBV7-8,NA,few,TRBJ1-2,17,TGTGCCAGCAGCTTATCTGGGCGTTCCTGGGGGTCCTATGGCTACACCTTC,CASSLSGRSWGSYGYTF
TRBV6-5,TRBD1,NA,TRBJ2-2,15,TGTGCCAGCAGTTTCCGGGACAGGAACACCGGGGAGCTGTTTTTT,CASSFRDRNTGELFF
TRBV2,NA,many,TRBJ1-5,13,TGTGCCAGCAGCGCGGACACGGCTCAGCCCCAGCATTTT,CASSADTAQPQHF
TRBV28,NA,NA,TRBJ2-2,13,TGTGCCAGCAGTTTATACCGCACCGGGGAGCTGTTTTTT,CASSLYRTGELFF
TRBV29-1,NA,NA,TRBJ2-3,11,TGCAGCGTGGGCAGGGTAGATACGCAGTATTTT,CSVGRVDTQYF
TRBV20-1,NA,NA,TRBJ2-4,15,TGCAGTCCCTCGGGGCCCCCCCTAGCCAAAAACATTCAGTACTTC,CSPSGPPLAKNIQYF
TRBV27,NA,many,TRBJ2-3,15,TGTGCCGCCCGGGTCGGGTTCTCTGGCACAGATACGCAGTATTTT,CAARVGFSGTDTQYF
TRBV20-1,TRBD1,few,TRBJ1-6,17,TGCAGTGCCCGAGGGACCGGGACAGGGAATTATGGTTCACCCCTCCACTTT,CSARGTGTGNYGSPLHF
TRBV2,NA,NA,TRBJ2-2,15,TGTGCCAGCAGTGATAGAGGAGGAATCCTCGGGGAGCTGTTTTTT,CASSDRGGILGELFF
TRBV20-1,NA,many,TRBJ2-2,14,TGCAGTGCTCCGATATCGGGGAACACCGGGGAGCTGTTTTTT,CSAPISGNTGELFF
TRBV15,NA,NA,TRBJ2-5,13,TGTGCCACCAGCAAGACTACGGTAGAGACCCAGTACTTC,CATSKTTVETQYF
TRBV5-1,NA,NA,TRBJ2-2,16,TGCGCCAGCAAAACCGAGCCTACAGCGTACACCGGGGAGCTGTTTTTT,CASKTEPTAYTGELFF
TRBV10-3,TRBD2,NA,TRBJ2-3,17,TGTGCCATCAGTGTGGGACTAGCGGGGGGGCCACCAGATACGCAGTATTTT,CAISVGLAGGPPDTQYF
TRBV20-1,NA,few,TRBJ1-2,14,TGCAGTGCTAGAGATATCCGGGGCAACTATGGCTACACCTTC,CSARDIRGNYGYTF
TRBV28,NA,NA,TRBJ2-3,13,TGTGCCAGCTGGGACTTCGCAACAGATACGCAGTATTTT,CASWDFATDTQYF
TRBV6-5,NA,many,TRBJ1-4,14,TGTGCCAGCAGGGGCGACGGGACCCCGCGGGAACTGTTTTTT,CASRGDGTPRELFF
TRBV5-4,TRBD2,NA,TRBJ2-1,15,TGTGCCAGCAGCTTGCAAAGCGGGGGGGGCCATGAGCAGTTCTTC,CASSLQSGGGHEQFF
TRBV5-1,NA,NA,TRBJ1-6,16,TGCGCCAGCAGCTTCGAAACCGGGATCGGAAATTCACCCCTCCACTTT,CASSFETGIGNSPLHF
TRBV7-8,NA,many,TRBJ2-5,15,TGTGCCAGCAGCTTAGGAGTGGTATTCCAAGAGACCCAGTACTTC,CASSLGVVFQETQYF
TRBV18,NA,many,TRBJ1-3,14,TGTGCCAGCTCACCGGCAGACTCTGGAAACACCATATATTTT,CASSPADSGNTIYF
TRBV14,NA,few,TRBJ2-3,17,TGTGCCAGCAGTCTCCGTCAGGCCTCTTTGATGGCAGATACGCAGTATTTT,CASSLRQASLMADTQYF
TRBV5-1,NA,many,TRBJ1-1,18,TGCGCCAGCAGCTCCCTCGCTGGTAGCAGTCCAGGGTACACTGAAGCTTTCTTT,CASSSLAGSSPGYTEAFF
TRBV29-1,NA,NA,TRBJ2-7,12,TGCAGCGCCCAGGGACGGGATCGGGAGCAGTACTTC,CSAQGRDREQYF
TRBV20-1,TRBD1,NA,TRBJ2-7,14,TGCAGTGCTAGATCCGGGACAGGGCCTAGCGAGCAGTACTTC,CSARSGTGPSEQYF
TRBV29-1,NA,NA,TRBJ1-4,15,TGCAGCGTTGCTTGGCTGGGACCGGGCCCTGAAAAACTGTTTTTT,CSVAWLGPGPEKLFF
TRBV12-3/TRBV12-4,NA,many,TRBJ1-2,21,TGTGCCAGCAGTTTAGCCTACTTAGGGGGTGAGGGCCCCTCCTTTAGATATGGCTACACCTTC,CASSLAYLGGEGPSFRYGYTF